These 5 T cell receptor beta chains were sequenced from one sample in a study of blood T cell repertoires in COVID-19. TCRdb's copy holds only in-frame clones and misses some; the assay was immunoSEQ multiplex PCR. Among 350,000 to 400,000 clones listed, around 91% were seen once. Sequencing was performed on PBMCs or T cells enriched from blood (not recorded which). The receptors stem from a man aged 18 to 30 who had recovered from COVID-19.

J is TRBJ1-2 and V is TRBV6-5, with D possibly being TRBD1 (6 bases). Between the trimmed V and J ends, which lost 6 bases and 1 base, there was a span of 15 bases. Germline assignment: CDR1 MNHEY and CDR2 SVGAGI. This CDR3 is built from 15 residues. The CDR3 here is CASSKQGLLNYGYTF. In DNA, the CDR3 is TGTGCCAGCAGCAAACAGGGCCTACTTAACTATGGCTACACCTTC.

This chain links TRBV7-9 with TRBJ1-6, with 9 bases that match TRBD1. The CDR3 consists of 17 residues. The ends lost 5 bases at V and 5 bases at J; junction bases unmatched: 10. The V gene's germline CDR1 is SEHNR and CDR2 FQNEAQ (reference sequence). This CDR3 reads CASSPIRTGENNSPLHF. The CDR3, as DNA: TGTGCCAGCAGCCCGATCCGGACAGGGGAGAATAATTCACCCCTCCACTTT.

The chain joins TRBV5-1 to TRBJ1-1, with a weak D call TRBD1 (5 bases). The CDR3 has 14 residues. V was trimmed by 5 bases and J by 0 bases, leaving 11 bases between them. The germline V gene has CDR1 SGHRS and CDR2 YFSETQ. This chain's CDR3 is CASRGGEMNTEAFF. In DNA, the CDR3 is TGCGCCAGCAGAGGAGGGGAAATGAACACTGAAGCTTTCTTT.

This chain links TRBV27 with TRBJ1-6, with TRBD1 matching 9 bases. The CDR3 length is 15 residues. CDR1 is MNHEY and CDR2 is SMNVEV in the germline V gene (reference sequence). V lost 8 bases to trimming and J lost 9 bases; unmatched junction nucleotides: 11. The CDR3 loop is CASRTYRGPGSPLHF. For the CDR3, the DNA is TGTGCCAGCCGAACCTACAGGGGGCCTGGTTCACCCCTCCACTTT.

The V and J genes are TRBV7-7 and TRBJ2-5; weak D call: TRBD2 (6 bases). The germline CDR1 and CDR2 sequences are SSHAT and FNYEAQ (reference sequence). The CDR3 is made up of 16 amino acids. V gave up 6 bases and J gave up 1 base, with 18 bases separating them. DNA for the CDR3: TGTGCCAGCAGGGGTCTGGGGGAGGTGGGCCAAGAGACCCAGTACTTC. Protein sequence: CASRGLGEVGQETQYF.